This T cell receptor beta chain originates from a study of shared T cell receptors in the human thymus. CDR1 and CDR2 (germline): SGHAT, FQNNGV. The CDR3 sequence is 15 residues long. The J segment lost 1 base and the V segment lost 2 bases, leaving 4 bases of the junction unmatched. The data were produced by immunoSEQ multiplex PCR, yet TCRdb's version contains in-frame clones alone and is incomplete. The data show roughly 550,000 clones, approximately 80% seen once. Another study also made use of these data, one on human thymus T cells. According to that study: Corrective cardiac operations yielded the resected thymus tissue. What appeared biased in thymic and blood repertoires was the usage of V and J genes.

The sequenced sample consisted of thymocytes. The V gene is TRBV11-2, the J gene TRBJ2-7, with 8 bases identical to TRBD1. The TCR comes from a boy in the first two years of life with a congenital heart defect. The DNA of the CDR3 is TGTGCCAGCAGCTTAAGACAGGGGACGTCCTACGAGCAGTACTTC. It yields the protein CASSLRQGTSYEQYF.